These 20 T cell receptor beta chains originate from one sample sequenced in a study of blood T cell repertoires in COVID-19. The assay was immunoSEQ multiplex PCR, and TCRdb's table has in-frame clones only and misses some. The data contain 200,000 to 300,000 clones, about 90% of them singletons. Sequencing input: peripheral blood. Receptor source: a young man with COVID-19, enrolled during active disease.

This clone is a singleton in its sample. The chain joins TRBV7-9 to TRBJ1-1, with 11 bases lining up with TRBD1. Per germline, CDR1 SEHNR and CDR2 FQNEAQ (reference sequence). The V and J ends lost 0 bases and 3 bases, in that order; junction bases with no gene match: 3. The CDR3 covers 16 residues. The CDR3 spells CASSLAGQGADTEAFF. The CDR3, as DNA: TGTGCCAGCAGCTTAGCCGGACAGGGGGCGGACACTGAAGCTTTCTTT.

The rearrangement links TRBV10-3 to TRBJ2-2; D ambiguous. Trimming pared 8 bases from V and 8 bases from J, leaving 15 bases between. This CDR3 is built from 13 residues. Germline values: CDR1 ENHRY, CDR2 SYGVKD. The CDR3 DNA is TGTGCCATCCGCCCCCTAGAGTCAGGGGAGCTGTTTTTT. Protein: CAIRPLESGELFF.

This clone showed up just once. Sequence at one end of the junction differs from germline and may be a read error. The V gene is TRBV7-2, the J gene TRBJ1-1; the D gene is possibly TRBD1 (6 bases). Germline-derived CDR1 and CDR2 are SGHTA and FQGNSA. This CDR3 contains 14 residues. The CDR3 region is CASSSPTGNPEAFF. Written as DNA, the CDR3 is TGTGCCAGCAGCTCCCCAACAGGGAACCCTGAAGCTTTCTTT.

The chain combines TRBV5-1 with TRBJ1-2; 11 bases match TRBD1. Per the germline V gene, CDR1 is SGHRS and CDR2 is YFSETQ. This CDR3 is built from 13 residues. With 4 bases clipped from V and 8 bases from J, the junction kept 4 bases outside the gene matches. CDR3 in amino acids: CASSKGQGEGYTF. The DNA for the CDR3 is TGCGCCAGCAGCAAGGGACAGGGGGAAGGCTACACCTTC.

The chain combines TRBV6-5 with TRBJ1-6; 7 bases are shared with TRBD1. The CDR3 loop spans 16 amino acids. The germline gives CDR1 MNHEY, CDR2 SVGAGI. The J segment lost 10 bases and the V segment lost 2 bases, leaving 11 bases of the junction unmatched. The CDR3 coding sequence is TGTGCCAGCAGTTACGACGGACAGGCCTTGTCCTCACCCCTCCACTTT. Protein product: CASSYDGQALSSPLHF.

The chain is built from TRBV6-5 and TRBJ2-7; possible D gene TRBD1, 5 bases. Germline V gene sequence: CDR1 MNHEY, CDR2 SVGAGI. V was pared by 5 bases and J by 5 bases, with 13 bases between. The length of the CDR3 is 13 residues. The CDR3 loop reads CASSQGGVNEQYF. CDR3 in DNA: TGTGCCAGCAGTCAGGGCGGAGTCAACGAGCAGTACTTC.

The chain combines TRBV11-2 with TRBJ2-7; D is undetermined. The CDR3 sequence is 14 residues long. V was trimmed by 5 bases and J by 0 bases, leaving 11 bases between them. From germline, CDR1 is SGHAT and CDR2 FQNNGV. CDR3 in DNA: TGTGCCAGCAGCCCGTATTCCTTCTCCTACGAGCAGTACTTC. Amino acids: CASSPYSFSYEQYF.

V and J are TRBV3-1 (or the pseudogene TRBV3-2) and TRBJ1-3, with 7 bases that match TRBD1. This CDR3 is 14 amino acids long. With 3 bases clipped from V and 2 bases from J, the junction kept 1 base outside the gene matches. Germline V gene sequence: CDR1 LGHDT, CDR2 YNNKEL (reference sequence). The CDR3 region is CASSQTGTGNTIYF. The CDR3 coding sequence is TGTGCCAGCAGCCAGACAGGGACTGGAAACACCATATATTTT.

The chain couples TRBV19 to TRBJ1-2; the match to TRBD1 covers 11 bases. With 5 bases clipped from V and 7 bases from J, the junction kept 6 bases outside the gene matches. The V gene's germline CDR1 is LNHDA and CDR2 SQIVND (reference sequence). This CDR3 is built from 14 residues. The CDR3 DNA reads TGTGCCAGTAGTGCGGACAGGGGGCGCCTTGGCTACACCTTC. This gives the protein CASSADRGRLGYTF.

The chain joins TRBV6-5 to TRBJ1-2; 8 bases are a match to TRBD1. The CDR3 is 14 residues long. V lost 5 bases, J lost 4 bases, and 6 bases stayed unmatched. The V gene's germline CDR1 is MNHEY and CDR2 SVGAGI. CDR3 region: CASSNRGSIYGYTF. CDR3 in DNA: TGTGCCAGCAGTAACAGGGGGAGTATCTATGGCTACACCTTC.

This clone was detected only once. The rearrangement joins TRBV5-1 to TRBJ2-3; the match to TRBD1 covers 9 bases. Germline V gene sequence: CDR1 SGHRS, CDR2 YFSETQ. This CDR3 region has 16 residues. With V trimmed by 3 bases and J by 0 bases, 5 bases remained unmatched. CDR3 in amino acids: CASSSGTGISTDTQYF. Here the CDR3 DNA reads TGCGCCAGCAGCTCCGGGACAGGGATTAGCACAGATACGCAGTATTTT.

The V and J genes are TRBV2 and TRBJ1-2; D unclear. Trimming removed 7 bases at V and 8 bases at J, with 23 bases between. Per the germline V gene, CDR1 is SNHLY and CDR2 is FYNNEI. The CDR3 totals 15 residues. CDR3 sequence (DNA): TGTGCCAGCACCGAGGGTTGGGCCGTCTTGGGAGGCTACACCTTC. Translated, it gives CASTEGWAVLGGYTF. The variable domain in full, with the rest retrieved from reference TRBV2 and TRBJ1-2, is EPEVTQTPSHQVTQMGQEVILRCVPISNHLYFYWYRQILGQKVEFLVSFYNNEISEKSEIFDDQFSVERPDGSNFTLKIRSTKLEDSAMYFCASTEGWAVLGGYTFGSGTRLTVV.

The chain uses TRBV7-9 and TRBJ1-5, with TRBD1 matching 10 bases. This CDR3 region has 15 residues. J lost 5 bases, V lost 5 bases, and 6 bases had no gene match. Germline V gene sequence: CDR1 SEHNR, CDR2 FQNEAQ (reference sequence). CDR3: CASSLGQGNYQPQHF. CDR3 sequence (DNA): TGTGCCAGCAGCCTGGGACAGGGGAATTATCAGCCCCAGCATTTT.

The genes are TRBV5-1 and TRBJ1-1; no clear D. The CDR3 has 14 amino acids. CDR1 is SGHRS, CDR2 YFSETQ, per germline. The V end was cut by 0 bases, the J end by 5 bases, with 11 bases between. The CDR3 bases are TGCGCCAGCAGCTTGGACGGCGGAGGTACTGAAGCTTTCTTT. It encodes CASSLDGGGTEAFF. The full variable domain, in which reference TRBV5-1 and TRBJ1-1 provide the parts outside the CDR3, is KAGVTQTPRYLIKTRGQQVTLSCSPISGHRSVSWYQQTPGQGLQFLFEYFSETQRNKGNFPGRFSGRQFSNSRSEMNVSTLELGDSALYLCASSLDGGGTEAFFGQGTRLTVV.

The chain employs TRBV11-2 and TRBJ2-1; D is possibly TRBD1 (6 bases). Per germline, CDR1 SGHAT and CDR2 FQNNGV. V was pared by 5 bases and J by 2 bases, with 13 bases between. The CDR3 has 15 amino acids. The CDR3 coding sequence is TGTGCCAGCAGCCTACGGACAGATACCTACAATGAGCAGTTCTTC. It yields the protein CASSLRTDTYNEQFF.

With respect to this clone: Within the sample, other DNA sequences also encode this same CDR3. The chain is built from TRBV7-9 and TRBJ2-1; no firm D call. V lost 3 bases to trimming and J lost 7 bases, with 4 bases between them. CDR3 length: 11 residues. The germline V gene has CDR1 SEHNR and CDR2 FQNEAQ (reference sequence). The CDR3 nucleotides are TGTGCCAGCAGCTTGAGAAATGAGCAGTTCTTC. It specifies CASSLRNEQFF.

J is TRBJ1-3 and V is TRBV2, with D unclear. This CDR3 is 16 amino acids long. Germline assignment: CDR1 SNHLY and CDR2 FYNNEI. The ends were cut back, 2 bases at V and 0 bases at J, with 11 bases in the middle. CDR3 sequence: CASSESPNHSGNTIYF. The CDR3 region has the DNA TGTGCCAGCAGTGAATCCCCTAACCACTCTGGAAACACCATATATTTT.

This sequence joins TRBV5-6 and TRBJ2-5; 8 positions agree with TRBD2. Unmatched junction bases numbered 5, after V lost 0 bases and J lost 7 bases. CDR3 length equals 14 residues. Germline assignment: CDR1 SGHDT and CDR2 YYEEEE. This CDR3 reads CASSLGRGGVTQYF. The CDR3 DNA is TGTGCCAGCAGCTTGGGACGGGGGGGAGTGACCCAGTACTTC.

The rearrangement uses TRBV18 and TRBJ1-3, with TRBD1 matching over 7 bases. The V gene's germline CDR1 is KGHSH and CDR2 LQKENI. V was clipped by 3 bases and J by 1 base; unmatched bases: 9. The CDR3 runs 17 residues. The CDR3 bases are TGTGCCAGCTCACCCGACAGGGCGCTACCTTCTGGAAACACCATATATTTT. Translation: CASSPDRALPSGNTIYF.

V gene TRBV5-1 combines with J gene TRBJ1-6, with a weak D call TRBD1 (6 bases). V was trimmed by 4 bases and J by 8 bases, leaving 16 bases between them. CDR1 and CDR2 from the germline V gene are SGHRS and YFSETQ. There are 15 residues in the CDR3. CDR3 in DNA: TGCGCCAGCAGCCCGCACAGGGAGACGGATTCACCCCTCCACTTT. It codes for CASSPHRETDSPLHF. Variable domain in full (rest from reference TRBV5-1 and TRBJ1-6): KAGVTQTPRYLIKTRGQQVTLSCSPISGHRSVSWYQQTPGQGLQFLFEYFSETQRNKGNFPGRFSGRQFSNSRSEMNVSTLELGDSALYLCASSPHRETDSPLHFGNGTRLTVT.